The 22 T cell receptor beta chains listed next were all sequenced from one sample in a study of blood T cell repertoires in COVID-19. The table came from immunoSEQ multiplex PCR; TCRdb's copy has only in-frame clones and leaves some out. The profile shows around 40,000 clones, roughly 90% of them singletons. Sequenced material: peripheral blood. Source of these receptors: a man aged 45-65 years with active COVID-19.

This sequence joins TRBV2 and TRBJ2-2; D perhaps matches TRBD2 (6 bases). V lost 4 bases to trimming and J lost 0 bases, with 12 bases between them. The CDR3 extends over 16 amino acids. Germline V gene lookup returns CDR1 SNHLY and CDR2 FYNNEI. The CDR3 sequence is CASSARASANTGELFF. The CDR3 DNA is TGTGCCAGCAGTGCTCGGGCTAGCGCGAACACCGGGGAGCTGTTTTTT.

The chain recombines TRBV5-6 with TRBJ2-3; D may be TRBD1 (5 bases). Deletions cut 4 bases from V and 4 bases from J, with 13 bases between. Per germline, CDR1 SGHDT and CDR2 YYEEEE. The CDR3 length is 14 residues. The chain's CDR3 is CASSLFSRADTQYF. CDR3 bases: TGTGCCAGCAGCCTTTTTAGCAGGGCAGATACGCAGTATTTT.

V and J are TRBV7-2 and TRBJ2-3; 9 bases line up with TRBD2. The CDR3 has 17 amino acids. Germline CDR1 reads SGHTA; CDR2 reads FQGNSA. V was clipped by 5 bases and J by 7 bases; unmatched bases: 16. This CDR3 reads CASSLALKGSGGHTQYF. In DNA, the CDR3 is TGTGCCAGCAGCCTTGCCCTTAAGGGTAGCGGGGGACATACGCAGTATTTT.

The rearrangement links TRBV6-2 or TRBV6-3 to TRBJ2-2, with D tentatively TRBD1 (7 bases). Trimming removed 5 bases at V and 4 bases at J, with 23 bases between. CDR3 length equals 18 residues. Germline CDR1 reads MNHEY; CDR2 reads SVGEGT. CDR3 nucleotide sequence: TGTGCCAGCAGTGGGGGGACAGACACCCTACGGGGCACCGGGGAGCTGTTTTTT. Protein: CASSGGTDTLRGTGELFF.

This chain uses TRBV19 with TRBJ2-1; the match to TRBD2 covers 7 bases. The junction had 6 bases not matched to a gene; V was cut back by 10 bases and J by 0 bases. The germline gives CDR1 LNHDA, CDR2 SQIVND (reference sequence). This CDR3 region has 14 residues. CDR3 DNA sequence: TGTGCCACGAAAGCGGGGAGCTCCTACAATGAGCAGTTCTTC. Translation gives CATKAGSSYNEQFF.

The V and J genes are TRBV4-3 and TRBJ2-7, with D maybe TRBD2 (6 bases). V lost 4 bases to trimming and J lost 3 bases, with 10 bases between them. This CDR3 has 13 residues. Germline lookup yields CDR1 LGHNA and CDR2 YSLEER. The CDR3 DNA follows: TGCGCCAGCAGCCTCGAAGCGGGCTACGAGCAGTACTTC. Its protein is CASSLEAGYEQYF.

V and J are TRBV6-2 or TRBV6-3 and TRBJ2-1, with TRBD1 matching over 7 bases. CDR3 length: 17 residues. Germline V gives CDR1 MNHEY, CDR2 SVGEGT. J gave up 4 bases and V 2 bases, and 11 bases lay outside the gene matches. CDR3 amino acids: CASSYAIGRGLYNEQFF. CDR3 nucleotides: TGTGCCAGCAGTTACGCCATAGGTAGGGGGCTTTACAATGAGCAGTTCTTC.

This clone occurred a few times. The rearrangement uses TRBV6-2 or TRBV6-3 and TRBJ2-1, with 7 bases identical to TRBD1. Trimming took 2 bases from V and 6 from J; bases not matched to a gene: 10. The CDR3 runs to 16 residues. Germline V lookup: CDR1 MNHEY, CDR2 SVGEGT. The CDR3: CASSYDRRQGGNEQFF. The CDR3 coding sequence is TGTGCCAGCAGTTACGATCGTCGACAGGGTGGCAATGAGCAGTTCTTC.

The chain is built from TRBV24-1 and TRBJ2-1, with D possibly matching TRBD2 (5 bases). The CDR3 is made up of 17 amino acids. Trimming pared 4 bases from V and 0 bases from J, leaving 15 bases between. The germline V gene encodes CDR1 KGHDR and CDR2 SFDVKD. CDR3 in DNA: TGTGCCACCAGTGACCACACCAGCGGTTTCTCCTACAATGAGCAGTTCTTC. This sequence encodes CATSDHTSGFSYNEQFF.

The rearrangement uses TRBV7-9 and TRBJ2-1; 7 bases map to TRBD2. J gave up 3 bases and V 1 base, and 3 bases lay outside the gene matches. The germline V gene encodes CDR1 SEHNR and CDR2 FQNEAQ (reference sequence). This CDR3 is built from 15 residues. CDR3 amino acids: CASSLGSGNYNEQFF. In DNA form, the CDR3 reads TGTGCCAGCAGCTTAGGGAGCGGGAACTACAATGAGCAGTTCTTC.

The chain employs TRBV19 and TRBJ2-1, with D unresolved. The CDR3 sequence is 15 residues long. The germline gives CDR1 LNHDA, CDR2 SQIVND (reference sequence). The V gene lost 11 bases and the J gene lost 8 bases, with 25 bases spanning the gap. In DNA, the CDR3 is TGTGCCGAACGCTATCTCCGTTATCCCCATGATGAGCAGTTCTTC. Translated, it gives CAERYLRYPHDEQFF.

CDR3 DNA sequence: TGTGCCTGGAGTAATAGCTTCCCTAGCACAGATACGCAGTATTTT. Protein sequence: CAWSNSFPSTDTQYF. The chain recombines TRBV30 with TRBJ2-3; D ambiguous. V lost 2 bases and J lost 0, with 12 bases in between. Germline CDR1 is GTSNPN and CDR2 is SVGIG (reference sequence). This CDR3 is 15 amino acids long.

The CDR3 DNA reads as TGCGCCAGCAGCCAAGAACGGTTCTCACAGCCCCAGCATTTT. Its translation is CASSQERFSQPQHF. This chain connects TRBV4-1 to TRBJ1-5; D unresolved. The germline V and J ends were trimmed by 0 bases and 7 bases, with 10 bases remaining between them. This CDR3 has 14 residues. Germline V gene lookup returns CDR1 MGHRA and CDR2 YSYEKL.

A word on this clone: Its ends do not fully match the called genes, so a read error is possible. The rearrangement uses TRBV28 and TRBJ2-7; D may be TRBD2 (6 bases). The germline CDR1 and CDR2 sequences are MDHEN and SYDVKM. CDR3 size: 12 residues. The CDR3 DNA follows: TGTGCCAGCAGTTTATCACGGCGGGAAAAGGACTTC. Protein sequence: CASSLSRREKDF. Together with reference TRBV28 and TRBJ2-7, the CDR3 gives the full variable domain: DVKVTQSSRYLVKRTGEKVFLECVQDMDHENMFWYRQDPGLGLRLIYFSYDVKMKEKGDIPEGYSVSREKKERFSLILESASTNQTSMYLCASSLSRREKDFGPGTRLTVT.

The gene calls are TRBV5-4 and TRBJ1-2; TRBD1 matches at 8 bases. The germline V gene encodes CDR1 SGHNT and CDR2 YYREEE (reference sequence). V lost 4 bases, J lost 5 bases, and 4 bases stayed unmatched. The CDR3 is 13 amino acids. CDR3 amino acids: CASSPGTGYGYTF. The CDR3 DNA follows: TGTGCCAGCAGCCCGGGGACAGGTTATGGCTACACCTTC.

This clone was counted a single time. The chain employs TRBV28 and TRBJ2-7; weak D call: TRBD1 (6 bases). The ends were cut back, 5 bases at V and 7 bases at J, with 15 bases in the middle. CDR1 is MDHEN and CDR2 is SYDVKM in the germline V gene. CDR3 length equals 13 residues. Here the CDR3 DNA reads TGTGCCAGCAGTACCTACAGGGTGGGGGAGCAGTACTTC. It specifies CASSTYRVGEQYF.

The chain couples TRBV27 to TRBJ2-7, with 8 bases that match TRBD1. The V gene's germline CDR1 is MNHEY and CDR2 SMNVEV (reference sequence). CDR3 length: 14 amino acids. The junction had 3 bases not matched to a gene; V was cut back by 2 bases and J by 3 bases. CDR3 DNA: TGTGCCAGCAGTTTAGGAGGACAGGGCTACGAGCAGTACTTC. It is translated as CASSLGGQGYEQYF.

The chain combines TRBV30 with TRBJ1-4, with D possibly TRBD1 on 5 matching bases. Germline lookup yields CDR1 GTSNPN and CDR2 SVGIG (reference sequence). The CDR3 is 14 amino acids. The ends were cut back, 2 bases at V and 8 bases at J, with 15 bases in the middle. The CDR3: CAWSLSQGWEKLFF. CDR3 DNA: TGTGCCTGGAGTCTTTCCCAGGGTTGGGAAAAACTGTTTTTT.

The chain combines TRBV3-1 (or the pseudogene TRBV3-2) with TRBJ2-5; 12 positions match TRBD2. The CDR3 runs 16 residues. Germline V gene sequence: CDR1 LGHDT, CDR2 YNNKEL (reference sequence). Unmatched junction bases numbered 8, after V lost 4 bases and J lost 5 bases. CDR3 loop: CASSPASGRARETQYF. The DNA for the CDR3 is TGTGCCAGCAGCCCCGCTAGCGGGAGGGCCCGGGAGACCCAGTACTTC.

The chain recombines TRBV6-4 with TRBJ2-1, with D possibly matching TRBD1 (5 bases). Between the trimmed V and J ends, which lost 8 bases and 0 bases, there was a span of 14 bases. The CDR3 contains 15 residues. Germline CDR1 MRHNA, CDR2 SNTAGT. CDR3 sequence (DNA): TGTGCCAGCTCTTTAGGGGCGGTCTCCTACAATGAGCAGTTCTTC. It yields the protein CASSLGAVSYNEQFF.

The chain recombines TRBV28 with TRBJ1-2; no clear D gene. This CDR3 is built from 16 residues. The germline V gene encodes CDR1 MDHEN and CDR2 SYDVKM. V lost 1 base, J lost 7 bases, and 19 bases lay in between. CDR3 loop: CASSLLRSLFAIGYTF. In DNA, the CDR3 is TGTGCCAGCAGTTTATTGCGGTCTCTATTCGCTATTGGCTACACCTTC.

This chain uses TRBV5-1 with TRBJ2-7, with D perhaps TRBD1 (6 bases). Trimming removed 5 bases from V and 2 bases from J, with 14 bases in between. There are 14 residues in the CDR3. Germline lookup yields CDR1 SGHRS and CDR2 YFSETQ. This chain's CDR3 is CASSSRDTPYEQYF. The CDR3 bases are TGCGCCAGCAGTTCCCGGGACACCCCCTACGAGCAGTACTTC. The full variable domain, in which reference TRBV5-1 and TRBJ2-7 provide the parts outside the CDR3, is KAGVTQTPRYLIKTRGQQVTLSCSPISGHRSVSWYQQTPGQGLQFLFEYFSETQRNKGNFPGRFSGRQFSNSRSEMNVSTLELGDSALYLCASSSRDTPYEQYFGPGTRLTVT.